The 16 T cell receptor beta chains below all came from one sample that was sequenced in a study of T and B cells in COVID-19 patients. BIOMED2 TRB-A/B primer pools were used in multiplex TRB PCR. TCRdb redid the calling of the multiplex PCR reads with MiXCR, one entry per CDR3 protein. The table lists roughly 8,400 distinct CDR3 sequences, over 20% of them singletons. Each TRB amplification used roughly 250-550 ng of genomic DNA from blood. The material sequenced was blood. Source of these receptors: a human donor who had recovered from COVID-19.

This clonotype was detected ten times or more. The J gene is TRBJ1-2, the V gene TRBV12-3 or TRBV12-4, with 11 bases aligning to TRBD1. The J segment lost 4 bases and the V segment lost 6 bases, leaving 4 bases of the junction unmatched. This CDR3 comprises 14 residues. CDR3: CASSPGQGGYGYTF. The CDR3 bases are TGTGCCAGCAGCCCGGGACAGGGGGGCTATGGCTACACCTTC.

J is TRBJ1-5 and V is TRBV11-2; no clear D. With 3 bases removed from V and 4 bases from J, the gap between germline ends came to 10 bases. The CDR3 runs 14 residues. CDR1 and CDR2 from the germline V gene are SGHAT and FQNNGV. CDR3 nucleotide sequence: TGTGCCAGCAGCTTTGATCGGATTAATCAGCCCCAGCATTTT. It specifies CASSFDRINQPQHF.

This clonotype was observed a handful of times. The V and J genes are TRBV7-9 and TRBJ1-1; D gene uncertain. This CDR3 region has 15 residues. Trimming shortened V by 2 bases and J by 1 base, and 11 bases separated the two germline ends. CDR1 SEHNR and CDR2 FQNEAQ come from the germline V gene (reference sequence). Here the CDR3 DNA reads TGTGCCAGCAGCTTAAGTCCCGCTGGGAACACTGAAGCTTTCTTT. Its protein is CASSLSPAGNTEAFF.

The table lists this clonotype with many counts. V and J are TRBV27 and TRBJ2-5; 7 bases fit TRBD2. The V and J ends lost 5 bases and 2 bases, in that order; junction bases with no gene match: 5. CDR1 is MNHEY and CDR2 is SMNVEV in the germline V gene (reference sequence). The length of the CDR3 is 14 residues. CDR3: CASSRLGGQETQYF. The DNA for the CDR3 is TGTGCCAGCAGTCGGTTGGGGGGGCAAGAGACCCAGTACTTC.

Sample share makes this clonotype medium-sized. J is TRBJ2-7 and V is TRBV18; 9 bases fit TRBD1. The CDR3 totals 14 residues. Trimming at V came to 3 bases and at J to 1 base, leaving 1 base not matched to a gene. CDR1 is KGHSH and CDR2 is LQKENI in the germline V gene. CDR3 region: CASSPGTGSYEQYF. CDR3 nucleotide sequence: TGTGCCAGCTCACCCGGGACAGGGTCCTACGAGCAGTACTTC.

In this sample, this clonotype turned up a few times. This chain joins TRBV7-2 and TRBJ2-7; D might be TRBD1 (6 bases). This CDR3 contains 13 residues. CDR1 and CDR2 from the germline V gene are SGHTA and FQGNSA. V gave up 5 bases and J gave up 3 bases, with 11 bases separating them. CDR3 region: CASSGVRGYEQYF. The CDR3 DNA is TGTGCCAGCAGCGGAGTCAGGGGCTACGAGCAGTACTTC.

This clonotype showed up many times. The chain combines TRBV18 with TRBJ1-3, with no clear D. Looked up from germline, CDR1 is KGHSH and CDR2 is LQKENI. The CDR3 spans 17 residues. Trimming removed 2 bases at V and 0 bases at J, with 14 bases between. The CDR3 loop is CASSPSFGWSSGNTIYF. In DNA form, the CDR3 reads TGTGCCAGCTCACCAAGTTTCGGCTGGAGCTCTGGAAACACCATATATTTT.

This clonotype came up a few times. This rearrangement joins TRBV20-1 to TRBJ1-1, with a tentative D call TRBD1 (5 bases). Trimming shortened V by 7 bases and J by 4 bases, and 22 bases separated the two germline ends. Germline V gene lookup returns CDR1 DFQATT and CDR2 SNEGSKA (reference sequence). This CDR3 is 15 amino acids long. The CDR3 DNA follows: TGCAGTGAGAGAAGCCCCGGAACAGGAAGCACTGAAGCTTTCTTT. Its translation: CSERSPGTGSTEAFF.

The rearrangement joins TRBV19 to TRBJ2-7; tentative D call: TRBD1 (7 bases). The CDR3 covers 16 residues. Germline lookup yields CDR1 LNHDA and CDR2 SQIVND (reference sequence). V dropped 6 bases and J dropped 6 bases, with 24 bases sitting between them. Here the CDR3 reads CASSRPGQAWDSEQYF. CDR3 DNA sequence: TGTGCCAGTAGCAGGCCCGGACAGGCCTGGGACTCCGAGCAGTACTTC.

This clonotype was seen more than once but under ten times. The rearrangement joins TRBV20-1 to TRBJ2-5, with D perhaps TRBD1 or TRBD2 (6 bases each). Germline values: CDR1 DFQATT, CDR2 SNEGSKA (reference sequence). This CDR3 spans 14 amino acids. The V gene lost 4 bases and the J gene lost 5 bases, with 17 bases spanning the gap. The CDR3 reads CSATYFQGRETQYF. The CDR3 DNA is TGCAGTGCTACTTACTTTCAGGGGAGGGAGACCCAGTACTTC.

Comment on this clonotype: This sequence may be a read error, since a much larger clone differs from it by one base. The chain carries TRBV5-3 and TRBJ2-3; 10 bases align to TRBD2. TRBV5-3 is assigned to the ORF class and has an uncertain function. The V gene end was trimmed by 0 bases and the J gene end by 9 bases; junction bases not matched to a gene: 7. CDR3 length equals 15 residues. The CDR3 DNA follows: TGTGCCAGAAGCTTGGGACTAGCGGGTCAGGGGACGCAGTATTTT. This encodes CARSLGLAGQGTQYF.

This clonotype was observed a few times. The rearrangement uses TRBV14 and TRBJ2-5; 7 bases match TRBD2. Germline V gene data show CDR1 as SGHDN and CDR2 as FVKESK. Trimming cost V 1 base and J 5 bases; bases outside gene matches: 13. The CDR3 runs 17 residues. Here the CDR3 reads CASSQGLASKIPETQYF. CDR3 nucleotides: TGTGCCAGCAGCCAAGGACTAGCTTCAAAGATTCCGGAGACCCAGTACTTC.

Judged by abundance, this clonotype is medium-sized. The V call is TRBV19, the J call TRBJ2-6, with D maybe TRBD1 (6 bases). From germline, CDR1 is LNHDA and CDR2 SQIVND (reference sequence). The V and J ends lost 7 bases and 0 bases respectively, with 28 bases between them. The CDR3 consists of 21 residues. This CDR3 is CASNRVGVLPWGPSGANVLTF. The CDR3 region has the DNA TGTGCCAGTAATAGGGTTGGCGTGCTCCCTTGGGGGCCCTCTGGGGCCAACGTCCTGACTTTC.

This clonotype was observed a handful of times. The chain recombines TRBV20-1 with TRBJ2-6; 8 bases fit TRBD1. In germline, CDR1 is DFQATT, CDR2 SNEGSKA (reference sequence). The trim removed 2 bases at V and 0 bases at J, leaving 6 bases unmatched. This CDR3 is 17 amino acids long. CDR3 sequence (DNA): TGCAGTGCTAGACTTACAGGGGGTGGCTCTGGGGCCAACGTCCTGACTTTC. It translates to CSARLTGGGSGANVLTF.

This clonotype was seen repeatedly, ten times or more. The gene calls are TRBV12-3 or TRBV12-4 and TRBJ1-1; D ambiguous. This CDR3 spans 12 amino acids. Trimming took off 5 bases at V and 7 bases at J, with 11 bases between the two ends. The DNA of the CDR3 is TGTGCCAGCAGTAGTGACGGTGATGAAGCTTTCTTT. This translates into CASSSDGDEAFF.

This clonotype was detected ten times or more. The CDR3 spells CASSPSWLGWQETQYF. As DNA, the CDR3 is TGTGCCAGCAGCCCCAGTTGGCTGGGGTGGCAAGAGACCCAGTACTTC. The chain uses TRBV7-9 and TRBJ2-5; no clear D. The CDR3 runs to 16 residues. From germline, CDR1 is SEHNR and CDR2 FQNEAQ (reference sequence). Trimming took off 5 bases at V and 2 bases at J, with 18 bases between the two ends.